Below, 32 T cell receptor beta chains from the same sample are listed, as sequenced in a study of T cells in Graves' hyperthyroidism and ophthalmopathy. The TCR beta CDR3 regions underwent amplification using RNA transcripts as the source. An initial round of RT-PCR targeting the TCR CDR3 relied on the HTBI primer set. TCRdb re-called the multiplex PCR reads with MiXCR, one entry per CDR3 protein. The data hold about 600,000 distinct CDR3 sequences, with 13% to 15% observed a single time. The sample consisted of blood. The receptors were gathered from a woman aged 45-59 years with Graves' ophthalmopathy.

This clonotype has more than one count but fewer than ten. V usage is TRBV10-3 and J usage is TRBJ2-1; TRBD2 matches at 10 bases. Looked up from germline, CDR1 is ENHRY and CDR2 is SYGVKD. J was trimmed by 3 bases and V by 0 bases; bases with no gene match: 8. This CDR3 has 18 residues. CDR3 bases: TGTGCCATCAGTGAGTCCTCCCGGTGGACTAGCGGCTACAATGAGCAGTTCTTC. This sequence encodes CAISESSRWTSGYNEQFF.

This clonotype was observed a handful of times. V is TRBV5-1 and J is TRBJ2-3; D is perhaps TRBD2 (6 bases). The V gene lost 0 bases and the J gene lost 2 bases, with 13 bases spanning the gap. The germline CDR1 and CDR2 sequences are SGHRS and YFSETQ. The CDR3 sequence is 16 residues long. CDR3 sequence (DNA): TGCGCCAGCAGCTTGGCCTTAGCGGCGGACACAGATACGCAGTATTTT. Translation gives CASSLALAADTDTQYF.

In DNA form, the CDR3 reads TGTGCCAGCAGCTTAGCGAGACCGGGACAGGGGATTCGCAATCAGCCCCAGCATTTT. Residues: CASSLARPGQGIRNQPQHF. V is TRBV7-2 and J is TRBJ1-5; 10 nucleotides agree with TRBD1. J was trimmed by 2 bases and V by 0 bases; bases with no gene match: 10. CDR3 length: 19 residues. CDR1 is SGHTA, CDR2 FQGNSA, per germline.

This clonotype has a count of ten or more. The DNA of the CDR3 is TGCGCCAGCAGCTTGGCCAGGGGCGCTGAAGCTTTCTTT. This encodes CASSLARGAEAFF. The rearrangement links TRBV5-1 to TRBJ1-1; the D gene is possibly TRBD1 (6 bases). V lost 0 bases, J lost 6 bases, and 9 bases lay in between. Germline V gene sequence: CDR1 SGHRS, CDR2 YFSETQ. This CDR3 spans 13 amino acids.

This clonotype was found many times. The rearrangement links TRBV28 to TRBJ2-5; possible D gene TRBD1, 5 bases. Trimming left V 4 bases short and J 1 base short, with 16 bases between. The CDR3 totals 16 residues. CDR1 MDHEN and CDR2 SYDVKM come from the germline V gene. CDR3 nucleotide sequence: TGTGCCAGCAGTTCCCCGGGTGTTGGGGCCCAAGAGACCCAGTACTTC. Translated, it gives CASSSPGVGAQETQYF.

The genes are TRBV19 and TRBJ2-1; either TRBD1 or TRBD2 may supply D (6 bases each). CDR1 is LNHDA, CDR2 SQIVND, per germline (reference sequence). V lost 6 bases and J 6 bases, leaving 21 bases between the germline ends. CDR3 length: 16 residues. In nucleotides, the CDR3 is TGTGCCAGTAGCCCCTCGTCTTCTGGAGGGGGCAATGAGCAGTTCTTC. Amino acid sequence: CASSPSSSGGGNEQFF. Together with reference TRBV19 and TRBJ2-1, the CDR3 gives the full variable domain: DGGITQSPKYLFRKEGQNVTLSCEQNLNHDAMYWYRQDPGQGLRLIYYSQIVNDFQKGDIAEGYSVSREKKESFPLTVTSAQKNPTAFYLCASSPSSSGGGNEQFFGPGTRLTVL.

This clonotype was seen at least ten times. The J gene is TRBJ2-7, the V gene TRBV7-2; D remains ambiguous. The CDR3 consists of 14 residues. CDR1 is SGHTA and CDR2 is FQGNSA in the germline V gene. V lost 6 bases and J lost 4, with 16 bases in between. The CDR3 region has the DNA TGTGCCAGCAGTCCCTATCTATCCCTATACGAGCAGTACTTC. It translates to CASSPYLSLYEQYF.

The rearrangement joins TRBV20-1 to TRBJ2-7; D unclear. V was trimmed by 3 bases and J by 1 base, leaving 10 bases between them. The CDR3 loop spans 13 amino acids. The V gene's germline CDR1 is DFQATT and CDR2 SNEGSKA (reference sequence). DNA for the CDR3: TGCAGTGCTAGTGGTGGGGTATCCTACGAGCAGTACTTC. Amino acids: CSASGGVSYEQYF.

The table lists this clonotype with a few counts. The V gene is TRBV5-4, the J gene TRBJ2-1, with 9 nucleotides matching TRBD1. The CDR3 totals 16 residues. The germline CDR1 and CDR2 sequences are SGHNT and YYREEE (reference sequence). After removal of 4 bases from V and 1 base from J, the junction contained 6 bases not matched to a gene. As DNA, the CDR3 is TGTGCCAGCAGCAAGTTGACAGGGGGATCCTACAATGAGCAGTTCTTC. It yields the protein CASSKLTGGSYNEQFF.

As concerns this clonotype: This may be a read error: a much more frequent sequence differs by one nucleotide. The chain links TRBV20-1 to TRBJ2-5; the match to TRBD2 covers 11 bases. With 3 bases clipped from V and 0 bases from J, the junction kept 3 bases outside the gene matches. This CDR3 is built from 15 residues. Germline values: CDR1 DFQATT, CDR2 SNEGSKA (reference sequence). The CDR3 sequence: CSARRLAGNQETQYF. In nucleotides, the CDR3 is TGCAGTGCTAGGAGACTAGCGGGGAACCAAGAGACCCAGTACTTC.

Ten or more counts support this clonotype. The chain has TRBV18 and TRBJ2-3; D might be TRBD1 (5 bases). V was clipped by 3 bases and J by 0 bases, with 10 bases between them. This CDR3 has 15 residues. Germline loops: CDR1 KGHSH, CDR2 LQKENI. The CDR3 DNA sequence: TGTGCCAGCTCACCCCGGGCAGGGAGCACAGATACGCAGTATTTT. This translates into CASSPRAGSTDTQYF.

This clonotype was found many times. This chain connects TRBV12-3 or TRBV12-4 to TRBJ1-2; D not resolved. The CDR3 is 12 residues long. Trimming removed 5 bases at V and 8 bases at J, with 12 bases between. CDR3 sequence: CASSALSGGYTF. Written as DNA, the CDR3 is TGTGCCAGCAGTGCACTATCGGGAGGCTACACCTTC.

The table lists this clonotype with many counts. The rearrangement uses TRBV12-3 or TRBV12-4 and TRBJ2-7; 9 bases map to TRBD1. J was trimmed by 0 bases and V by 7 bases; bases with no gene match: 1. This CDR3 contains 13 residues. CDR3 sequence reads: CASMGQGSYEQYF. CDR3 nucleotides: TGTGCCAGCATGGGACAGGGCTCCTACGAGCAGTACTTC.

The V and J genes are TRBV28 and TRBJ1-1, with D hard to call. Between the trimmed V and J ends, which lost 6 bases and 8 bases, there was a span of 16 bases. Per the germline V gene, CDR1 is MDHEN and CDR2 is SYDVKM. This CDR3 has 13 residues. The CDR3 here is CASRGDLTREAFF. DNA for the CDR3: TGTGCCAGCAGGGGAGATTTGACGAGAGAAGCTTTCTTT.

In its sample, this clonotype was seen many times. V gene TRBV11-2 combines with J gene TRBJ2-1; 15 bases map to TRBD2. The CDR3 totals 19 residues. The germline V gene encodes CDR1 SGHAT and CDR2 FQNNGV. V was clipped by 0 bases and J by 7 bases; unmatched bases: 10. The CDR3 reads CASSLDPYRTSGRVNEQFF. The CDR3 bases are TGTGCCAGCAGCTTAGATCCTTACAGGACTAGCGGGAGGGTTAATGAGCAGTTCTTC. The full variable domain, in which reference TRBV11-2 and TRBJ2-1 provide the parts outside the CDR3, is EAGVAQSPRYKIIEKRQSVAFWCNPISGHATLYWYQQILGQGPKLLIQFQNNGVVDDSQLPKDRFSAERLKGVDSTLKIQPAKLEDSAVYLCASSLDPYRTSGRVNEQFFGPGTRLTVL.

The chain employs TRBV4-1 and TRBJ2-5; D gene ambiguous. This CDR3 region has 14 residues. V gave up 1 base and J gave up 0 bases, with 6 bases separating them. Germline loops: CDR1 MGHRA, CDR2 YSYEKL. CDR3: CASSQAQDQETQYF. As DNA, the CDR3 is TGCGCCAGCAGCCAAGCCCAGGACCAAGAGACCCAGTACTTC.

This clonotype was picked up many times. The rearrangement joins TRBV11-1 to TRBJ2-7; 7 bases are a match to TRBD2. J was trimmed by 6 bases and V by 6 bases; bases with no gene match: 11. This CDR3 has 14 amino acids. Germline CDR1 and CDR2: SGHAT and FQDESV (reference sequence). The CDR3 spells CASSFDRDYSEQYF. As DNA, the CDR3 is TGTGCCAGCAGTTTCGACCGGGACTACTCCGAGCAGTACTTC.

V usage is TRBV11-2 and J usage is TRBJ2-5; TRBD1 matches at 9 bases. The CDR3 runs 14 residues. Germline V gives CDR1 SGHAT, CDR2 FQNNGV. The V segment lost 6 bases and the J segment 3 bases; nucleotides outside the gene matches: 5. The CDR3 sequence is CASSRDRGEETQYF. The CDR3 bases are TGTGCCAGCAGTCGCGACAGGGGGGAAGAGACCCAGTACTTC.

This clonotype was counted at least ten times. The chain employs TRBV12-3 or TRBV12-4 and TRBJ1-1, with no clear D. The CDR3 has 13 amino acids. The germline V and J ends were trimmed by 3 bases and 1 base, with 6 bases remaining between them. Here the CDR3 reads CASSLLQNTEAFF. CDR3 DNA: TGTGCCAGCAGTTTGCTACAGAACACTGAAGCTTTCTTT.

V gene TRBV19 combines with J gene TRBJ2-1, with TRBD1 matching over 7 bases. The CDR3 contains 15 residues. V was pared by 4 bases and J by 3 bases, with 6 bases of the junction left unmatched. CDR1 and CDR2 (germline): LNHDA, SQIVND (reference sequence). The CDR3 coding sequence is TGTGCCAGTAGTACCCGACAGGGACACTACAATGAGCAGTTCTTC. Amino acid sequence: CASSTRQGHYNEQFF.

The gene calls are TRBV7-8 and TRBJ2-5; 8 nucleotides agree with TRBD1. Germline assignment: CDR1 SGHVS and CDR2 FQNEAQ. Losses at the gene ends were 6 bases for V and 0 bases for J; bases not matched to a gene: 3. The CDR3 spans 14 residues. In nucleotides, the CDR3 is TGTGCCAGCAGGGGACAGGTATACCAAGAGACCCAGTACTTC. Translation gives CASRGQVYQETQYF.

This clonotype appeared a few times. This chain connects TRBV4-2 to TRBJ2-7, with D unresolved. V lost 0 bases and J 3 bases, leaving 9 bases between the germline ends. This CDR3 spans 14 amino acids. Germline V gene data show CDR1 as LGHNA and CDR2 as YNFKEQ. CDR3 in amino acids: CASSQELPDYEQYF. The CDR3 bases are TGTGCCAGCAGCCAAGAACTACCCGACTACGAGCAGTACTTC.

This clonotype occurred a few times. The chain joins TRBV7-2 to TRBJ2-6; 9 nucleotides line up with TRBD1. The CDR3 consists of 14 residues. Germline V gives CDR1 SGHTA, CDR2 FQGNSA. Losses at the gene ends were 2 bases for V and 14 bases for J; bases not matched to a gene: 7. DNA of the CDR3: TGTGCCAGCAGCTTAAGTACAGGGGGCACCCTCCTGACTTTC. Protein sequence: CASSLSTGGTLLTF. Full variable domain (outside the CDR3, taken from reference TRBV7-2 and TRBJ2-6): GAGVSQSPSNKVTEKGKDVELRCDPISGHTALYWYRQSLGQGLEFLIYFQGNSAPDKSGLPSDRFSAERTGGSVSTLTIQRTQQEDSAVYLCASSLSTGGTLLTFGAGSRLTVL.

This clonotype was seen repeatedly, ten times or more. V gene TRBV3-1 combines with J gene TRBJ2-2, with unresolved D. The CDR3 has 14 amino acids. Trimming pared 2 bases from V and 7 bases from J, leaving 11 bases between. The germline gives CDR1 LGHDT, CDR2 YNNKEL (reference sequence). The CDR3 nucleotides are TGTGCCAGCAGCCAATACGAGACCCGCGGGGAGCTGTTTTTT. It is translated as CASSQYETRGELFF.

This clonotype came up many times. This chain links TRBV2 with TRBJ2-7; 13 nucleotides align to TRBD2. The J segment lost 2 bases and the V segment lost 1 base, leaving 2 bases of the junction unmatched. The CDR3 runs 16 residues. Germline values: CDR1 SNHLY, CDR2 FYNNEI. In DNA, the CDR3 is TGTGCCAGCAGTGAAGAGGGACTAGCGGGGACCTACGAGCAGTACTTC. It codes for CASSEEGLAGTYEQYF. Supplemented by reference TRBV2 and TRBJ2-7, the full variable domain reads EPEVTQTPSHQVTQMGQEVILRCVPISNHLYFYWYRQILGQKVEFLVSFYNNEISEKSEIFDDQFSVERPDGSNFTLKIRSTKLEDSAMYFCASSEEGLAGTYEQYFGPGTRLTVT.

The chain joins TRBV7-9 to TRBJ1-3; weak D call: TRBD1 (6 bases). CDR1 and CDR2 (germline): SEHNR, FQNEAQ (reference sequence). Deletions cut 5 bases from V and 0 bases from J, with 17 bases between. The CDR3 is made up of 17 amino acids. CDR3 bases: TGTGCCAGCAGCGCGCGGGGGCCAGGGAGCTCTGGAAACACCATATATTTT. This translates into CASSARGPGSSGNTIYF.

This clonotype was counted ten times or more. This chain connects TRBV7-2 to TRBJ2-5; the D gene is possibly TRBD1 (5 bases). The CDR3 runs to 18 residues. V was trimmed by 5 bases and J by 4 bases, leaving 26 bases between them. Germline lookup yields CDR1 SGHTA and CDR2 FQGNSA. In DNA, the CDR3 is TGTGCCAGCAGCCTCTGGCCCCCCTGGGCAGGGCCCCGAGAGACCCAGTACTTC. Residues: CASSLWPPWAGPRETQYF.

This clonotype was seen ten or more times. The genes are TRBV7-2 and TRBJ2-2; maybe TRBD1 (5 bases). The V gene's germline CDR1 is SGHTA and CDR2 FQGNSA. V was clipped by 3 bases and J by 4 bases, with 9 bases between them. The CDR3 extends over 14 amino acids. CDR3 sequence reads: CASSFNQGTGELFF. CDR3 DNA: TGTGCCAGCAGCTTTAACCAGGGCACCGGGGAGCTGTTTTTT.

The table lists this clonotype with many counts. The chain links TRBV15 to TRBJ2-5; D ambiguous. Per germline, CDR1 LNHNV and CDR2 YYDKDF (reference sequence). V shed 0 bases and J shed 5 bases, with 13 bases lying between them. The length of the CDR3 is 15 residues. The CDR3 DNA reads as TGTGCCACCAGCAGAGATCTGAGCGAGGTGGAGACCCAGTACTTC. As protein: CATSRDLSEVETQYF.

This clonotype was seen at least ten times. The V and J genes are TRBV7-3 and TRBJ2-7, with D perhaps matching TRBD1 (5 bases). The CDR3 length is 14 residues. The V end was cut by 2 bases, the J end by 0 bases, with 8 bases between. Germline V CDR1 and CDR2: SGHTA, FQGTGA. CDR3 amino acids: CASSLQGTSYEQYF. The CDR3 nucleotides read TGTGCCAGCAGCTTACAGGGAACCTCCTACGAGCAGTACTTC. The full variable domain, in which reference TRBV7-3 and TRBJ2-7 provide the parts outside the CDR3, is GAGVSQTPSNKVTEKGKYVELRCDPISGHTALYWYRQSLGQGPEFLIYFQGTGAADDSGLPNDRFFAVRPEGSVSTLKIQRTERGDSAVYLCASSLQGTSYEQYFGPGTRLTVT.

This clonotype appeared many times. The V call is TRBV30, the J call TRBJ2-1, with D hard to call. Germline V gene sequence: CDR1 GTSNPN, CDR2 SVGIG (reference sequence). The CDR3 runs to 11 residues. The ends were cut back, 0 bases at V and 9 bases at J, with 6 bases in the middle. CDR3 sequence: CAWSVLGEQFF. CDR3 bases: TGTGCCTGGAGTGTATTAGGTGAGCAGTTCTTC.

This clonotype appeared many times. The gene calls are TRBV28 and TRBJ2-2; D may be TRBD2 (6 bases). In germline, CDR1 is MDHEN, CDR2 SYDVKM. The CDR3 extends over 16 amino acids. The V end lost 4 bases, the J end lost 2 bases, and 14 bases lay between the germline ends. Here the CDR3 DNA reads TGTGCCAGCAGTTCGCTTGGGACTGAAAACACCGGGGAGCTGTTTTTT. The encoded protein is CASSSLGTENTGELFF.